The rows below give T cell receptor beta chains drawn from one sample of a study of cytomegalovirus exposure and HLA in healthy donors. TCRdb keeps only in-frame clones here, not all; method: immunoSEQ multiplex PCR. This table holds about 140,000 clones, 87% found once. The sequenced sample was PBMCs. The source of these receptors is a man in his late teens or twenties in good health and CMV-seropositive. Each CDR3 is given with its conserved first and last residue. A D gene is named only where the DNA matches it firmly. A row's size may be missing; if present it is once, few, many or a size class.

d_call	clone_size	v_call	j_call	cdr3_nt	cdr3_aa
.	.	TRBV30	TRBJ1-2	TGTGCCTGGTCTAAATATTGGACTGTAACTAACTATGGCTACACCTTC	CAWSKYWTVTNYGYTF
.	many	TRBV7-2	TRBJ1-5	TGTGCCAGCAGCTCAGGACAGTATTATCAGCCCCAGCATTTT	CASSSGQYYQPQHF
.	.	TRBV30	TRBJ1-1	TGTGCCTGGAGTGGGCAAACTATGAACACTGAAGCTTTCTTT	CAWSGQTMNTEAFF
TRBD1	.	TRBV6-1	TRBJ1-1	TGTGCCAGCAGTGCGGGACAGGAGGTTGAAGCTTTCTTT	CASSAGQEVEAFF
.	.	TRBV4-1	TRBJ1-5	TGCGCCAGCAGCCTCTATCCGGTAGACTATAGCAATCAGCCCCAGCATTTT	CASSLYPVDYSNQPQHF
TRBD1	once	TRBV15	TRBJ1-5	TGTGCCACCAGCAGAGGGGACAGGGGGCGCCCGGGCAATCAGCCCCAGCATTTT	CATSRGDRGRPGNQPQHF
.	.	TRBV7-9	TRBJ2-5	TGTGCCAGCACCTCAGAAGAGACCCAGTACTTC	CASTSEETQYF
.	.	TRBV18	TRBJ2-5	TGTGCCAGCTCACCCACCGGAGGGGGCAGAAAGACCCAGTACTTC	CASSPTGGGRKTQYF
.	.	TRBV6-1	TRBJ2-1	TGTGCCAGCACCGACCCAGGGATCAATGAGCAGTTCTTC	CASTDPGINEQFF
TRBD1	.	TRBV5-1	TRBJ1-2	TGCGCCAGCAGCGTAACAGGGGGCTATGGCTACACCTTC	CASSVTGGYGYTF
TRBD1	.	TRBV7-2	TRBJ1-4	TGTGCCAGCAGCTCGGGACAGGGGAATGAAAAACTGTTTTTT	CASSSGQGNEKLFF
TRBD1	.	TRBV7-2	TRBJ2-7	TGTGCCAGCAGACCCCCGGGACAGGGTCCCTACGAGCAGTACTTC	CASRPPGQGPYEQYF
.	.	TRBV13	TRBJ1-1	TGTGCCAGCAGCCCCTTGGGCACAGGGACGACTGAAGCTTTCTTT	CASSPLGTGTTEAFF
.	.	TRBV30	TRBJ2-2	TGTGCCTGGAGGGACATCCGGACAGCTAACACCGGGGAGCTGTTTTTT	CAWRDIRTANTGELFF
TRBD1	once	TRBV7-9	TRBJ1-2	TGTGCCAGCAGCAGACCACAGGGGAACTATGGCTACACCTTC	CASSRPQGNYGYTF
TRBD1	.	TRBV2	TRBJ2-3	TGTGCCAGCAGTCCCGGACAGGGGGGACAGACAGATACGCAGTATTTT	CASSPGQGGQTDTQYF
.	few	TRBV19	TRBJ1-2	TGTGCCAGTAGTCCCGGGATGAGCTATGGCTACACCTTC	CASSPGMSYGYTF